This T cell receptor beta chain emerged from a study of blood T cell repertoires in COVID-19. Only a few counts were recorded for this clone. The V segment lost 8 bases and the J segment 7 bases; nucleotides outside the gene matches: 10. The CDR3 runs 13 residues. CDR1 is LNHNV, CDR2 YYDKDF, per germline (reference sequence). Source study methods: Reference gene primer amplification in the assay estimated nucleated cell counts. The repertoire was sequenced with immunoSEQ multiplex PCR; TCRdb's copy has only in-frame clones and lacks some. The DNA was the basis for D and trimming; V, J and clone size are from that table. The sample holds 130,000 or so clones; about 86% are singletons and the top ten take approximately 2.4%. Participants, roughly 18 to 89 years old, spanned fewer than 30 US areas. Assignment of participants to cohorts was predicated upon participant-reported clinical history.

Sequencing was done on a sample of PBMCs or T cells enriched from blood (not recorded which). The chain employs TRBV15 and TRBJ2-7, with 8 positions matching TRBD1. The clonotype comes from a man aged 35-49 years with acute COVID-19. CDR3 residues: CATSGQGPGEQYF. CDR3 coding DNA: TGTGCCACCTCCGGACAGGGCCCCGGAGAGCAGTACTTC.